These 14 T cell receptor beta chains originate from one sample sequenced in a study of cytomegalovirus exposure and HLA in healthy donors. The primer mix had 60 Vbeta and 13 Jbeta primers. The method was immunoSEQ multiplex PCR; TCRdb's version includes in-frame clones alone and lacks a portion of them. Among around 190,000 clones listed, around three quarters were seen once. Input material: PBMCs. These receptors were taken from a woman aged 35 to 49 in good health and CMV-seronegative.

The V gene is TRBV11-2, the J gene TRBJ1-3, with D perhaps matching TRBD1 (5 bases). The ends were cut back, 1 base at V and 0 bases at J, with 7 bases in the middle. The CDR3 extends over 15 amino acids. Germline V CDR1 and CDR2: SGHAT, FQNNGV. CDR3 protein: CASSLGRVSGNTIYF. CDR3 nucleotides: TGTGCCAGCAGCTTAGGCAGGGTCTCTGGAAACACCATATATTTT.

This chain joins TRBV6-1 and TRBJ2-3; the match to TRBD1 covers 7 bases. With 4 bases clipped from V and 0 bases from J, the junction kept 4 bases outside the gene matches. In germline, CDR1 is MNHNS, CDR2 SASEGT. There are 15 residues in the CDR3. CDR3 in DNA: TGTGCCAGCAGTGGGGGACAGACTAGCACAGATACGCAGTATTTT. It codes for CASSGGQTSTDTQYF.

V is TRBV6-5 and J is TRBJ1-5; TRBD1 aligns across 7 bases. CDR1 and CDR2 from the germline V gene are MNHEY and SVGAGI. Trimming removed 0 bases from V and 4 bases from J; junction bases left unmatched: 6. This CDR3 has 16 amino acids. For the CDR3, the DNA is TGTGCCAGCAGTTACTCGACCCAGGGGGGAAATCAGCCCCAGCATTTT. Its protein is CASSYSTQGGNQPQHF.

This chain uses TRBV27 with TRBJ2-1; 7 bases align to TRBD1. Per the germline V gene, CDR1 is MNHEY and CDR2 is SMNVEV (reference sequence). This CDR3 comprises 15 residues. The junction had 10 bases not matched to a gene; V was cut back by 5 bases and J by 6 bases. The CDR3 nucleotides are TGTGCCAGCAGTCTCCGGACAGGTTTACCCAATGAGCAGTTCTTC. Translated, it gives CASSLRTGLPNEQFF.

The chain employs TRBV5-1 and TRBJ1-3; 9 bases agree with TRBD1. V was pared by 3 bases and J by 4 bases, with 5 bases of the junction left unmatched. Germline V CDR1 and CDR2: SGHRS, YFSETQ. The CDR3 runs to 15 residues. The CDR3 DNA reads TGCGCCAGCAGCTCACAGGGGGCAGGAGGAAACACCATATATTTT. Its protein is CASSSQGAGGNTIYF.

This rearrangement joins TRBV4-2 to TRBJ2-1; tentatively, D is TRBD2 (6 bases). Germline lookup yields CDR1 LGHNA and CDR2 YNFKEQ. The CDR3 length is 14 residues. V gave up 4 bases and J gave up 1 base, with 8 bases separating them. Here the CDR3 DNA reads TGTGCCAGCAGCCCCGGGGGATCCTACAATGAGCAGTTCTTC. It specifies CASSPGGSYNEQFF.

The chain combines TRBV28 with TRBJ2-7; D is possibly TRBD2 (5 bases). From germline, CDR1 is MDHEN and CDR2 SYDVKM. The CDR3 sequence is 14 residues long. V was clipped by 2 bases and J by 2 bases, with 10 bases between them. CDR3 protein: CASSLEDWPYEQYF. Written as DNA, the CDR3 is TGTGCCAGCAGTTTAGAGGACTGGCCCTACGAGCAGTACTTC.

V usage is TRBV5-4 and J usage is TRBJ2-1, with TRBD2 matching over 9 bases. V lost 0 bases and J lost 6; bases outside the gene matches: 4. The CDR3 extends over 15 amino acids. Per the germline V gene, CDR1 is SGHNT and CDR2 is YYREEE (reference sequence). CDR3 coding DNA: TGTGCCAGCAGCTTGGCCGCGACTAGCGGCAATGAGCAGTTCTTC. This translates into CASSLAATSGNEQFF.

The chain recombines TRBV28 with TRBJ1-5; 9 bases fit TRBD1. The V and J ends lost 8 bases and 4 bases, in that order; junction bases with no gene match: 6. Looked up from germline, CDR1 is MDHEN and CDR2 is SYDVKM. This CDR3 has 14 residues. The CDR3: CASGRTGENQPQHF. The CDR3 region has the DNA TGTGCCAGCGGTAGGACAGGGGAGAATCAGCCCCAGCATTTT.

The rearrangement joins TRBV4-3 to TRBJ2-5, with D uncertain. The germline CDR1 and CDR2 sequences are LGHNA and YSLEER. This CDR3 is built from 13 residues. V lost 0 bases and J lost 2, with 4 bases in between. For the CDR3, the DNA is TGCGCCAGCAGCCAAGACGGGCAAGAGACCCAGTACTTC. It translates to CASSQDGQETQYF.

The chain employs TRBV9 and TRBJ1-5; no firm D call. Per the germline V gene, CDR1 is SGDLS and CDR2 is YYNGEE. The CDR3 is 16 residues long. V lost 0 bases, J lost 1 base, and 11 bases lay in between. CDR3 sequence reads: CASSVGPGHSNQPQHF. The CDR3 DNA is TGTGCCAGCAGCGTAGGTCCGGGTCACAGCAATCAGCCCCAGCATTTT.

The CDR3 loop reads CASSFGTAYEQYF. The CDR3 DNA sequence: TGTGCCAGCAGCTTCGGGACAGCTTACGAGCAGTACTTC. The V gene is TRBV27, the J gene TRBJ2-5; 7 nucleotides match TRBD1. The J call may be wrong; the DNA end is better matched by TRBJ2-7. Germline CDR1 is MNHEY and CDR2 is SMNVEV (reference sequence). This CDR3 has 13 residues.

V usage is TRBV7-9 and J usage is TRBJ2-1; the match to TRBD2 covers 8 bases. The germline gives CDR1 SEHNR, CDR2 FQNEAQ (reference sequence). The J segment lost 1 base and the V segment lost 1 base, leaving 3 bases of the junction unmatched. The CDR3 covers 16 residues. In DNA, the CDR3 is TGTGCCAGCAGCTTAGGGGCTAGCGGGTCCTACAATGAGCAGTTCTTC. Translation gives CASSLGASGSYNEQFF.

A few counts support this clone. The V and J genes are TRBV4-2 and TRBJ1-5, with TRBD1 matching 12 bases. The germline V gene encodes CDR1 LGHNA and CDR2 YNFKEQ. CDR3 length equals 18 residues. V lost 4 bases, J lost 2 bases, and 9 bases stayed unmatched. This chain's CDR3 is CASSPGTGGRVGNQPQHF. The DNA for the CDR3 is TGTGCCAGCAGCCCCGGGACAGGGGGCCGTGTGGGCAATCAGCCCCAGCATTTT.